The 19 T cell receptor beta chains listed next were all sequenced from one sample in a study of shared clonotypes between healthy human individuals. CD8 cells classed as naive were CD45RO-negative and positively selected for CCR7, excluding terminally differentiated effector memory CD45RA+ cells. Method: immunoSEQ multiplex PCR; TCRdb's copy keeps in-frame clones and lacks some. The sample lists more than 500,000 clones, 90% to 95% occurring once. The sample consisted of naive CD8+ T cells sorted from blood. Receptors originate from a woman in her twenties or thirties in good health.

The chain carries TRBV9 and TRBJ2-1; possible D gene TRBD1, 5 bases. With 2 bases removed from V and 11 bases from J, the gap between germline ends came to 20 bases. CDR3 length: 15 residues. Germline CDR1 reads SGDLS; CDR2 reads YYNGEE. The CDR3 bases are TGTGCCAGCAGCGTGACAGACCTCCTACTGGAACAGCAGTTCTTC. It is translated as CASSVTDLLLEQQFF.

This clone was picked up one time. The V gene is TRBV10-3, the J gene TRBJ2-3; 10 nucleotides line up with TRBD2. Germline V lookup: CDR1 ENHRY, CDR2 SYGVKD. The CDR3 runs 20 residues. Losses at the gene ends were 0 bases for V and 1 base for J; bases not matched to a gene: 13. DNA for the CDR3: TGTGCCATCAGTGAGTCCGACGGGGGGACTAGCGTCGGCCGCACAGATACGCAGTATTTT. As protein: CAISESDGGTSVGRTDTQYF.

The gene calls are TRBV25-1 and TRBJ2-2; no clear D gene. V was trimmed by 3 bases and J by 6 bases, leaving 14 bases between them. CDR3 size: 15 residues. Looked up from germline, CDR1 is MGHDK and CDR2 is SYGVNS. CDR3 residues: CASSEWSSPPGELFF. The DNA for the CDR3 is TGTGCCAGCAGTGAGTGGTCCAGCCCCCCCGGGGAGCTGTTTTTT.

V and J are TRBV5-4 and TRBJ2-3; perhaps D is TRBD1 or TRBD2 (5 bases each). CDR1 is SGHNT and CDR2 is YYREEE in the germline V gene (reference sequence). Trimming took off 0 bases at V and 1 base at J, with 12 bases between the two ends. The CDR3 spans 16 residues. The CDR3 region has the DNA TGTGCCAGCAGCTTGGCGGGGAGAGGGGGCACAGATACGCAGTATTTT. Amino acid sequence: CASSLAGRGGTDTQYF. Supplemented by reference TRBV5-4 and TRBJ2-3, the full variable domain reads ETGVTQSPTHLIKTRGQQVTLRCSSQSGHNTVSWYQQALGQGPQFIFQYYREEENGRGNFPPRFSGLQFPNYSSELNVNALELDDSALYLCASSLAGRGGTDTQYFGPGTRLTVL.

The table lists this clone with a count of one. This chain uses TRBV29-1 with TRBJ2-1, with 7 positions matching TRBD2. The CDR3 loop spans 16 amino acids. The V and J ends lost 4 bases and 4 bases, in that order; junction bases with no gene match: 13. Germline V lookup: CDR1 SQVTM, CDR2 ANQGSEA. The CDR3 nucleotides read TGCAGCGTTGGGGGAGGGCGGCGGGTAGAATACAATGAGCAGTTCTTC. Protein: CSVGGGRRVEYNEQFF.

J is TRBJ2-1 and V is TRBV11-2; a weak D match, TRBD2 (7 bases). V was trimmed by 5 bases and J by 12 bases, leaving 14 bases between them. CDR3 length: 12 amino acids. Germline-derived CDR1 and CDR2 are SGHAT and FQNNGV. The CDR3 is CASSPGGHGQFF. DNA of the CDR3: TGTGCCAGCAGCCCGGGGGGACATGGGCAGTTCTTC.

This chain connects TRBV6-5 to TRBJ1-1; no firm D call. V lost 2 bases to trimming and J lost 0 bases, with 4 bases between them. The length of the CDR3 is 13 residues. Germline V gene sequence: CDR1 MNHEY, CDR2 SVGAGI. The CDR3 DNA reads TGTGCCAGCAGTTACGCGGTGAACACTGAAGCTTTCTTT. As protein: CASSYAVNTEAFF.

The gene calls are TRBV28 and TRBJ2-7, with TRBD2 as a possible D gene (5 bases). This CDR3 contains 12 residues. Germline values: CDR1 MDHEN, CDR2 SYDVKM. V lost 7 bases, J lost 7 bases, and 14 bases lay in between. The CDR3 DNA is TGTGCCAGCAACCCGAGTTCGGGGGAGCAGTACTTC. Protein sequence: CASNPSSGEQYF.

In its sample, this clone was seen once. The V gene is TRBV4-1, the J gene TRBJ2-3; 10 bases line up with TRBD2. CDR3 length equals 16 residues. V dropped 2 bases and J dropped 4; count of bases not matched to a gene: 6. Germline V gene sequence: CDR1 MGHRA, CDR2 YSYEKL. The CDR3 sequence: CASSQTPGTSADTQYF. The CDR3 nucleotides read TGCGCCAGCAGCCAAACCCCCGGGACTAGCGCAGATACGCAGTATTTT.

The chain combines TRBV27 with TRBJ2-3; D remains ambiguous. Germline V CDR1 and CDR2: MNHEY, SMNVEV (reference sequence). Trimming took 5 bases from V and 2 from J, leaving 8 bases between them. CDR3 length: 13 residues. The CDR3 DNA follows: TGTGCCAGCAGTCCCATAATCACAGATACGCAGTATTTT. It codes for CASSPIITDTQYF.

The V gene is TRBV5-4, the J gene TRBJ2-2, with unresolved D. CDR1 and CDR2 (germline): SGHNT, YYREEE (reference sequence). This CDR3 has 14 residues. The germline V and J ends were trimmed by 0 bases and 6 bases, with 9 bases remaining between them. This CDR3 reads CASSLAWGAGELFF. In DNA, the CDR3 is TGTGCCAGCAGCTTGGCTTGGGGTGCCGGGGAGCTGTTTTTT. The variable domain in full, with the rest retrieved from reference TRBV5-4 and TRBJ2-2, is ETGVTQSPTHLIKTRGQQVTLRCSSQSGHNTVSWYQQALGQGPQFIFQYYREEENGRGNFPPRFSGLQFPNYSSELNVNALELDDSALYLCASSLAWGAGELFFGEGSRLTVL.

The CDR3 DNA reads as TGTGCCAGCAGTCGGGAGGGTGTCTACAATGAGCAGTTCTTC. It yields the protein CASSREGVYNEQFF. This rearrangement joins TRBV27 to TRBJ2-1, with 8 bases that match TRBD2. V lost 5 bases and J lost 3; bases outside the gene matches: 3. The CDR3 length is 14 residues. The germline CDR1 and CDR2 sequences are MNHEY and SMNVEV (reference sequence).

This chain joins TRBV6-5 and TRBJ2-5; D is perhaps TRBD1 or TRBD2 (5 bases each). The tail of the sequence fits TRBJ2-7 better, so the J call may be wrong. The germline V gene has CDR1 MNHEY and CDR2 SVGAGI. This CDR3 comprises 13 residues. In DNA, the CDR3 is TGTGCCAGCAGCGAATGGGGACGGGGCGAGCAGTACTTC. Translated: CASSEWGRGEQYF.

Remarks on this clone: Other DNA sequences in this specimen translate into the identical CDR3. This chain links TRBV29-1 with TRBJ2-7; 7 positions agree with TRBD1. Germline CDR1 reads SQVTM; CDR2 reads ANQGSEA. Trimming cost V 3 bases and J 1 base; bases outside gene matches: 0. The CDR3 consists of 12 residues. This chain's CDR3 is CSVETGSYEQYF. CDR3 DNA: TGCAGCGTTGAGACAGGGTCCTACGAGCAGTACTTC.

The genes are TRBV2 and TRBJ2-7; 9 bases are a match to TRBD1. Germline CDR1 is SNHLY and CDR2 is FYNNEI. There are 17 residues in the CDR3. V lost 6 bases, J lost 2 bases, and 14 bases stayed unmatched. CDR3 loop: CASREPGQGEGPYEQYF. In DNA form, the CDR3 reads TGTGCCAGCAGGGAGCCGGGACAGGGAGAGGGCCCCTACGAGCAGTACTTC.

This clone was observed once. The chain uses TRBV28 and TRBJ1-5, with D possibly TRBD1 on 5 matching bases. CDR1 MDHEN and CDR2 SYDVKM come from the germline V gene. The CDR3 spans 15 residues. V lost 6 bases to trimming and J lost 0 bases, with 12 bases between them. Here the CDR3 reads CASRRGYDSNQPQHF. DNA of the CDR3: TGTGCCAGCAGACGGGGCTACGATAGCAATCAGCCCCAGCATTTT.

This sequence joins TRBV28 and TRBJ2-7, with D tentatively TRBD1 (6 bases). CDR1 and CDR2 (germline): MDHEN, SYDVKM. The CDR3 spans 14 residues. Deletions cut 3 bases from V and 6 bases from J, with 15 bases between. CDR3 sequence: CASSFLVGAGEQYF. In DNA form, the CDR3 reads TGTGCCAGCAGTTTTTTAGTGGGGGCCGGCGAGCAGTACTTC.

The chain couples TRBV27 to TRBJ2-1; D may be TRBD2 (6 bases). CDR3 size: 15 residues. V was trimmed by 2 bases and J by 3 bases, leaving 11 bases between them. Germline lookup yields CDR1 MNHEY and CDR2 SMNVEV (reference sequence). The CDR3 sequence: CASSLGGNHYNEQFF. The DNA for the CDR3 is TGTGCCAGCAGTTTAGGCGGGAACCACTACAATGAGCAGTTCTTC.

The gene calls are TRBV9 and TRBJ2-7; the D gene is possibly TRBD1 (6 bases). The CDR3 runs to 13 residues. V lost 4 bases and J lost 2, with 10 bases in between. The germline CDR1 and CDR2 sequences are SGDLS and YYNGEE. CDR3 sequence (DNA): TGTGCCAGCAGCACCGGACAGACCTACGAGCAGTACTTC. The encoded protein is CASSTGQTYEQYF.